The 15 T cell receptor beta chains listed next were all sequenced from one sample in a study of human T cells and chemical hapten exposure. As for time point: patch test 1, 2 weeks after DPC sensitization. Treatment denoted: therapeutic diphenylcyclopropenone sensitization with weekly scalp DPC. TCRdb reanalysed the RACE reads using MiXCR and keeps one entry per CDR3 protein. Of 84,000 or so distinct CDR3 sequences listed, about 10% are singletons. Sequencing was performed on whole blood, taken in connection with sensitization to the hapten diphenylcyclopropenone (DPC). Receptors were obtained from a man in his forties with alopecia areata. Some clones in this sample may be carry-over from other donors' samples.

This clonotype has a handful of counts. The chain links TRBV6-5 to TRBJ2-3; 12 bases are shared with TRBD2. Unmatched junction bases numbered 7, after V lost 6 bases and J lost 6 bases. CDR1 is MNHEY and CDR2 is SVGAGI in the germline V gene. This CDR3 has 15 amino acids. CDR3 sequence: CASRLGLAGLDTQYF. Here the CDR3 DNA reads TGTGCCAGCAGACTCGGACTAGCGGGATTGGATACGCAGTATTTT.

This clonotype was seen at least ten times. This chain uses TRBV5-5 with TRBJ2-7; D ambiguous. The germline V and J ends were trimmed by 4 bases and 3 bases, with 14 bases remaining between them. Per germline, CDR1 SGHKS and CDR2 YYEKEE (reference sequence). CDR3 length equals 14 residues. CDR3 protein: CASSLTAGVYEQYV. The CDR3 nucleotides are TGTGCCAGCAGCCTCACAGCCGGTGTCTACGAGCAGTACGTC.

The genes are TRBV9 and TRBJ2-5, with D unresolved. The germline CDR1 and CDR2 sequences are SGDLS and YYNGEE. V was clipped by 0 bases and J by 4 bases, with 22 bases between them. There are 18 residues in the CDR3. The CDR3 region is CASSVGPAYGYIAETQYF. In DNA form, the CDR3 reads TGTGCCAGCAGCGTAGGGCCGGCGTACGGGTATATTGCAGAGACCCAGTACTTC. Drawing the rest from reference TRBV9 and TRBJ2-5, the complete variable domain is DSGVTQTPKHLITATGQRVTLRCSPRSGDLSVYWYQQSLDQGLQFLIQYYNGEERAKGNILERFSAQQFPDLHSELNLSSLELGDSALYFCASSVGPAYGYIAETQYFGPGTRLLVL.

By share of the sample, this clonotype is medium-sized. The V gene is TRBV5-1, the J gene TRBJ1-1, with 8 bases lining up with TRBD1. Trimming at V came to 4 bases and at J to 1 base, leaving 3 bases not matched to a gene. The CDR3 totals 14 residues. The V gene's germline CDR1 is SGHRS and CDR2 YFSETQ. The CDR3 DNA reads as TGCGCCAGCAGCGTCGGGACAGGGAACACTGAAGCTTTCTTT. Protein sequence: CASSVGTGNTEAFF.

This chain connects TRBV9 to TRBJ1-2; TRBD1 matches 8 bases. The CDR3 is made up of 14 amino acids. CDR1 is SGDLS, CDR2 YYNGEE, per germline. V lost 3 bases and J lost 5; bases outside the gene matches: 6. This CDR3 is CASSAGQAKYGYTF. DNA of the CDR3: TGTGCCAGCAGCGCGGGACAGGCGAAATATGGCTACACCTTC.

The chain links TRBV11-2 to TRBJ2-5; 9 nucleotides match TRBD1. This CDR3 spans 14 amino acids. The trim removed 4 bases at V and 4 bases at J, leaving 4 bases unmatched. From germline, CDR1 is SGHAT and CDR2 FQNNGV. CDR3 amino acids: CASSWDRAGETQYF. The CDR3 nucleotides are TGTGCCAGCAGCTGGGACAGGGCTGGAGAGACCCAGTACTTC.

J is TRBJ2-7 and V is TRBV5-4, with D possibly TRBD2 on 6 matching bases. CDR3 length: 16 amino acids. Per germline, CDR1 SGHNT and CDR2 YYREEE (reference sequence). As DNA, the CDR3 is TGTGTCAGCAGCTTGGCAGTTAGCGGAGTTTCCTACGAGCAGTACGTC. Its protein is CVSSLAVSGVSYEQYV.

This rearrangement joins TRBV6-2 or TRBV6-3 to TRBJ2-3; 11 nucleotides line up with TRBD2. V dropped 7 bases and J dropped 2; count of bases not matched to a gene: 5. The length of the CDR3 is 15 residues. Germline-derived CDR1 and CDR2 are MNHEY and SVGEGT. The CDR3 reads CASTRLAGITDTQYF. The CDR3 DNA is TGTGCCAGCACCAGACTAGCGGGAATCACAGATACGCAGTATTTT.

In its sample, this clonotype was seen a few times. The chain joins TRBV12-5 to TRBJ2-2; D is undetermined. The CDR3 sequence is 13 residues long. Trimming took 5 bases from V and 1 from J, leaving 5 bases between them. The germline CDR1 and CDR2 sequences are LGHNT and FRNRAP. CDR3 nucleotides: TGTGCTAGTGGTCCTCTGAACACCGGGGAGCTGTTTTTT. Its translation is CASGPLNTGELFF.

The V and J genes are TRBV5-1 and TRBJ1-4; TRBD1 agrees at 9 bases. Losses at the gene ends were 3 bases for V and 1 base for J; bases not matched to a gene: 1. Per germline, CDR1 SGHRS and CDR2 YFSETQ. The CDR3 consists of 15 residues. In DNA, the CDR3 is TGCGCCAGCAGCTGGACAGGGGAAACTAATGAAAAACTGTTTTTT. Translating it yields CASSWTGETNEKLFF. Full variable domain (outside the CDR3, taken from reference TRBV5-1 and TRBJ1-4): KAGVTQTPRYLIKTRGQQVTLSCSPISGHRSVSWYQQTPGQGLQFLFEYFSETQRNKGNFPGRFSGRQFSNSRSEMNVSTLELGDSALYLCASSWTGETNEKLFFGSGTQLSVL.

This clonotype came up many times. V and J are TRBV20-1 and TRBJ2-7, with TRBD2 identical over 10 bases. Trimming cost V 3 bases and J 4 bases; bases outside gene matches: 3. Germline V lookup: CDR1 DFQATT, CDR2 SNEGSKA (reference sequence). CDR3 length equals 13 residues. The DNA of the CDR3 is TGCAGTGCTAGTCCTAGCGGGAGTTACGAGCAGTACTTC. As protein: CSASPSGSYEQYF.

This clonotype turned up a few times. The chain employs TRBV5-1 and TRBJ2-5; D is uncertain. V was cut by 4 bases and J by 2 bases, with 6 bases left in between. The CDR3 covers 12 residues. Germline CDR1 SGHRS, CDR2 YFSETQ. This chain's CDR3 is CASSLSQETQYF. CDR3 DNA sequence: TGCGCCAGCAGCCTCTCTCAAGAGACCCAGTACTTC.

This clonotype came up many times. The rearrangement links TRBV12-3 or TRBV12-4 to TRBJ1-5, with TRBD1 as a possible D gene (5 bases). The length of the CDR3 is 16 residues. Between the trimmed V and J ends, which lost 6 bases and 7 bases, there was a span of 22 bases. Here the CDR3 reads CASSPAGERGGQPQHF. The CDR3 DNA reads TGTGCCAGCAGCCCTGCCGGGGAAAGGGGAGGACAGCCCCAGCATTTT.

This clonotype came up many times. The chain links TRBV6-2 or TRBV6-3 to TRBJ1-5; tentatively, D is TRBD1 (5 bases). There are 18 residues in the CDR3. Germline loops: CDR1 MNHEY, CDR2 SVGEGT. The V end lost 0 bases, the J end lost 3 bases, and 18 bases lay between the germline ends. CDR3 amino acids: CASSYSPSGTGNNQPQHF. The CDR3 DNA sequence: TGTGCCAGCAGTTACTCCCCATCCGGGACGGGGAACAATCAGCCCCAGCATTTT.

This clonotype was observed a handful of times. The V call is TRBV28, the J call TRBJ1-4, with D maybe TRBD1 (6 bases). CDR1 and CDR2 (germline): MDHEN, SYDVKM. The V gene lost 7 bases and the J gene lost 7 bases, with 16 bases spanning the gap. CDR3 length equals 14 residues. The CDR3 DNA reads TGTGCCAGCACCCTGGGGGGCTTTGGTGAAAAACTGTTTTTT. This codes for CASTLGGFGEKLFF.